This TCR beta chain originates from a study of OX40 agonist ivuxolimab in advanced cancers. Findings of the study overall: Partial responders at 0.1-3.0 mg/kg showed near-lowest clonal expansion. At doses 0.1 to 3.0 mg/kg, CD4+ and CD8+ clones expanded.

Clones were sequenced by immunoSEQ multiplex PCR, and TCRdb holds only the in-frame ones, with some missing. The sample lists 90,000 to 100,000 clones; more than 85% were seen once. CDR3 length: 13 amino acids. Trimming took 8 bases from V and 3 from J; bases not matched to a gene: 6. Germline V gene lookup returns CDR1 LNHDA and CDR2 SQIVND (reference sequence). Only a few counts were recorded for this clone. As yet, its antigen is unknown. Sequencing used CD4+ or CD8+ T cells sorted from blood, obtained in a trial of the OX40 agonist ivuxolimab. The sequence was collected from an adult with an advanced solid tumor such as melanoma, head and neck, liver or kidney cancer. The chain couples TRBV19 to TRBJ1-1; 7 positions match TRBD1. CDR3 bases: TGTGCCAGTTCTCCAGACAGGGACACTGAAGCTTTCTTT. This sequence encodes CASSPDRDTEAFF.